The 16 T cell receptor beta chains below all came from one sample that was sequenced in a study of OX40 agonist ivuxolimab in advanced cancers. Clones were sequenced by immunoSEQ multiplex PCR, and TCRdb holds only the in-frame ones, with some missing. The sample includes 50,000 or so clones, 65% to 85% of them seen just once. The input for sequencing was CD4+ or CD8+ T cells sorted from blood, taken in a trial of the OX40 agonist ivuxolimab. These receptors were obtained from an adult with an advanced solid tumor such as melanoma, head and neck, liver or kidney cancer.

The chain couples TRBV6-1 to TRBJ1-2; no reliable D call. The germline gives CDR1 MNHNS, CDR2 SASEGT. This CDR3 region has 13 residues. V lost 1 base and J 4 bases, leaving 7 bases between the germline ends. CDR3 in amino acids: CASSEGFGYGYTF. CDR3 sequence (DNA): TGTGCCAGCAGTGAAGGGTTCGGCTATGGCTACACCTTC.

V usage is TRBV5-5 and J usage is TRBJ2-7, with 7 positions matching TRBD1. This CDR3 is built from 14 residues. Germline CDR1 reads SGHKS; CDR2 reads YYEKEE (reference sequence). V shed 4 bases and J 1 base; nucleotides not matched to a gene: 5. CDR3 DNA sequence: TGTGCCAGCAGCGGCCCGGGACAGTCCTACGAGCAGTACTTC. This codes for CASSGPGQSYEQYF.

This clone appeared a few times. The rearrangement joins TRBV30 to TRBJ1-6; D gene uncertain. This CDR3 contains 12 residues. V was shortened by 2 bases and J by 10 bases, with 9 bases between the two germline ends. From germline, CDR1 is GTSNPN and CDR2 SVGIG (reference sequence). CDR3 sequence reads: CAWSLQLSPLHF. In nucleotides, the CDR3 is TGTGCCTGGAGTCTCCAGCTCTCACCCCTCCACTTT.

This chain connects TRBV9 to TRBJ1-1; TRBD1 is a possible D gene (6 bases). The CDR3 loop spans 13 amino acids. Germline assignment: CDR1 SGDLS and CDR2 YYNGEE. The V end was cut by 2 bases, the J end by 6 bases, with 11 bases between. In DNA form, the CDR3 reads TGTGCCAGCAGCGTCGCGGGGGGGCCTGAAGCTTTCTTT. Its translation is CASSVAGGPEAFF. Supplemented by reference TRBV9 and TRBJ1-1, the full variable domain reads DSGVTQTPKHLITATGQRVTLRCSPRSGDLSVYWYQQSLDQGLQFLIQYYNGEERAKGNILERFSAQQFPDLHSELNLSSLELGDSALYFCASSVAGGPEAFFGQGTRLTVV.

Written as DNA, the CDR3 is TGTGCCAGCAGTTCCAGCGGGAGGTTAAACAATGAGCAGTTCTTC. It encodes CASSSSGRLNNEQFF. The chain recombines TRBV7-3 with TRBJ2-1; the match to TRBD2 covers 9 bases. Germline-derived CDR1 and CDR2 are SGHTA and FQGTGA. The CDR3 length is 15 residues. V shed 6 bases and J 5 bases; nucleotides not matched to a gene: 8. The variable domain in full, with the rest retrieved from reference TRBV7-3 and TRBJ2-1, is GAGVSQTPSNKVTEKGKYVELRCDPISGHTALYWYRQSLGQGPEFLIYFQGTGAADDSGLPNDRFFAVRPEGSVSTLKIQRTERGDSAVYLCASSSSGRLNNEQFFGPGTRLTVL.

The chain carries TRBV27 and TRBJ2-7, with 8 positions matching TRBD2. The germline V gene has CDR1 MNHEY and CDR2 SMNVEV (reference sequence). This CDR3 spans 17 amino acids. After removal of 2 bases from V and 2 bases from J, the junction contained 11 bases not matched to a gene. As DNA, the CDR3 is TGTGCCAGCAGTTTACGGACCAGCGGGAGTACCCCCTACGAGCAGTACTTC. Translating it yields CASSLRTSGSTPYEQYF.

This clone has just one count. CDR3 sequence reads: CASSPLTGIREQYF. DNA for the CDR3: TGTGCCAGCTCACCACTCACAGGGATCCGGGAGCAGTACTTC. The rearrangement uses TRBV18 and TRBJ2-7, with D possibly matching TRBD1 (6 bases). V was clipped by 1 base and J by 7 bases, with 14 bases between them. Germline V lookup: CDR1 KGHSH, CDR2 LQKENI. CDR3 length: 14 amino acids.

The chain recombines TRBV5-1 with TRBJ2-7; D gene uncertain. In germline, CDR1 is SGHRS, CDR2 YFSETQ. CDR3 length: 12 residues. V was cut by 0 bases and J by 3 bases, with 4 bases left in between. The CDR3 reads CASSLEDYEQYF. The CDR3, as DNA: TGCGCCAGCAGCTTGGAAGACTACGAGCAGTACTTC.

J is TRBJ2-1 and V is TRBV13; TRBD1 or TRBD2 may be the D gene (7 bases each). Germline loops: CDR1 PRHDT, CDR2 FYEKMQ (reference sequence). V gave up 0 bases and J gave up 5 bases, with 20 bases separating them. The CDR3 runs to 18 residues. Here the CDR3 DNA reads TGTGCCAGCAGCTTAGGCTACGGACTAGGACAGGCGGACAATGAGCAGTTCTTC. Translated, it gives CASSLGYGLGQADNEQFF.

The genes are TRBV11-2 and TRBJ2-2; D is undetermined. Germline V lookup: CDR1 SGHAT, CDR2 FQNNGV. There are 13 residues in the CDR3. The V gene lost 8 bases and the J gene lost 1 base, with 8 bases spanning the gap. The DNA of the CDR3 is TGTGCCAGCCTTTCCGTGAACACCGGGGAGCTGTTTTTT. Protein sequence: CASLSVNTGELFF.

The rearrangement links TRBV6-5 to TRBJ2-7, with D hard to call. V lost 1 base and J lost 7, with 8 bases in between. Germline V CDR1 and CDR2: MNHEY, SVGAGI. The CDR3 length is 12 residues. The chain's CDR3 is CASSYYDSEQYF. The CDR3 DNA sequence: TGTGCCAGCAGTTACTATGACTCGGAGCAGTACTTC.

This chain uses TRBV28 with TRBJ1-1; D remains unclear. Germline values: CDR1 MDHEN, CDR2 SYDVKM. V shed 5 bases and J shed 0 bases, with 7 bases lying between them. CDR3 length equals 13 residues. The chain's CDR3 is CASSQIMNTEAFF. DNA of the CDR3: TGTGCCAGCAGTCAGATTATGAACACTGAAGCTTTCTTT.

CDR3 region: CASSLAAVRGLGANVLTF. As DNA, the CDR3 is TGTGCCAGCAGCTTAGCGGCGGTTAGGGGGCTTGGGGCCAACGTCCTGACTTTC. The chain has TRBV11-1 and TRBJ2-6; 7 bases are shared with TRBD1. Germline V gene lookup returns CDR1 SGHAT and CDR2 FQDESV (reference sequence). The V segment lost 0 bases and the J segment 3 bases; nucleotides outside the gene matches: 8. The CDR3 has 18 residues.

This clone was seen only a few times. This chain joins TRBV6-6 and TRBJ1-5; the D gene is possibly TRBD1 (6 bases). V was shortened by 6 bases and J by 3 bases, with 12 bases between the two germline ends. CDR3 length equals 14 residues. Germline V gene data show CDR1 as MNHNY and CDR2 as SVGAGI (reference sequence). In nucleotides, the CDR3 is TGTGCCAGCAGCCCTCAGGGGATCAATCAGCCCCAGCATTTT. Encoded protein: CASSPQGINQPQHF.

This sequence joins TRBV9 and TRBJ2-7; a weak D match, TRBD1 (6 bases). CDR1 and CDR2 (germline): SGDLS, YYNGEE. Trimming stripped 2 bases from V and 4 bases from J, with 16 bases between. The CDR3 has 15 residues. CDR3 loop: CASSVGPTGTYEQYF. CDR3 nucleotide sequence: TGTGCCAGCAGCGTCGGTCCCACAGGGACGTACGAGCAGTACTTC.

V and J are TRBV7-8 and TRBJ1-5; a possible D gene is TRBD1 (6 bases). The CDR3 consists of 16 residues. CDR1 is SGHVS and CDR2 is FQNEAQ in the germline V gene. With 5 bases removed from V and 0 bases from J, the gap between germline ends came to 14 bases. Here the CDR3 reads CASSLSRTVSNQPQHF. The DNA of the CDR3 is TGTGCCAGCAGCCTATCCCGGACAGTTAGCAATCAGCCCCAGCATTTT.